This T cell receptor (beta chain) stems from a study of CD8 T cells in ankylosing spondylitis. The CDR3 spans 15 residues. Per germline, CDR1 SGDLS and CDR2 YYNGEE. V lost 0 bases and J lost 3, with 13 bases in between. Whole-study results and caveats: Made up of under 10 highly homologous variants, a TCR beta motif appeared characteristic of ankylosing spondylitis blood. Earlier reports found some motif variants in synovial fluid and blood in reactive arthritis.

TCRdb itself ran the 5' RACE reads through MiXCR, one entry per CDR3 protein. This sample has about 840,000 distinct CDR3 sequences, with 10% to 15% found just once. This clonotype was seen only a few times. What it recognizes is unknown. The sequenced sample consisted of blood, either unsorted or a sorted T cell fraction (not recorded which). The gene calls are TRBV9 and TRBJ2-7; no definite D call. The clonotype originates from a male donor with ankylosing spondylitis. The CDR3 sequence: CASSVEVTPDYEQYF. The CDR3, as DNA: TGTGCCAGCAGCGTAGAGGTGACCCCCGACTACGAGCAGTACTTC. The variable domain in full, completed from reference TRBV9 and TRBJ2-7, reads DSGVTQTPKHLITATGQRVTLRCSPRSGDLSVYWYQQSLDQGLQFLIQYYNGEERAKGNILERFSAQQFPDLHSELNLSSLELGDSALYFCASSVEVTPDYEQYFGPGTRLTVT.